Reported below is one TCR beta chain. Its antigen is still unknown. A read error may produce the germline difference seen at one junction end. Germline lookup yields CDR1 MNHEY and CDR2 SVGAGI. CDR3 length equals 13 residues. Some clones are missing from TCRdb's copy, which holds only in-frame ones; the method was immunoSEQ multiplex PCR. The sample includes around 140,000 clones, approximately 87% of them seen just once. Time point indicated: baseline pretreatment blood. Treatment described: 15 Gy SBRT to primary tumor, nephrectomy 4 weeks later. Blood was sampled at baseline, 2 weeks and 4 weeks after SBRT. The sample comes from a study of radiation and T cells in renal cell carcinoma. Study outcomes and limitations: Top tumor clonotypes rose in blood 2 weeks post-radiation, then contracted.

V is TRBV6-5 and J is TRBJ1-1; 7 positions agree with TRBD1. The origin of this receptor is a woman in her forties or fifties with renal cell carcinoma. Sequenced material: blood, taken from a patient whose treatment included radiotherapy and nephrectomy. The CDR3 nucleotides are TGTGCCAGCAGCCGGGGACAGAACACTGAAGCTTCCTTT. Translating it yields CASSRGQNTEASF.